Listed below are T cell receptor beta chains from one sample, sequenced in a study of blood T cells in healthy people across ages. A single record per CDR3 protein comes from TCRdb applying MiXCR to the 5' RACE reads. The repertoire consists of 1.5 million to 2 million distinct CDR3 sequences, with over 25% occurring once and the leading ten covering 7.7%. The source material was blood. The receptor source for this set is a woman aged 25-40 years in good health. CDR3s include the opening cysteine and the closing phenylalanine or tryptophan. D genes are given only for firm matches. A row's size may be missing; if present it is once, few, many or a size class.

J gene | clone size | D gene | V gene | CDR3 DNA | CDR3 protein
TRBJ1-5 | many | TRBD1 | TRBV29-1 | TGCAGCGTTGAAAGGGGGCCGGACAGAAATCAGCCCCAGCATTTT | CSVERGPDRNQPQHF
TRBJ2-3 | - | TRBD2 | TRBV2 | TGTGCCAGCCTTTCCGAGGTAGCGGGGCTCACAGATACGCAGTATTTT | CASLSEVAGLTDTQYF
TRBJ2-7 | - | TRBD1 | TRBV7-9 | TGTGCCTGCAGCTTCCGGGACAGGGGGAGCGAGCAGTACTTC | CACSFRDRGSEQYF
TRBJ2-7 | - | TRBD2 | TRBV6-2/TRBV6-3 | TGTGCCAGCAGTCCCCATAGCGGGAGCTACTCCCACGAGCAGTACTTC | CASSPHSGSYSHEQYF
TRBJ2-7 | many | TRBD2 | TRBV20-1 | TGCAGTGCTAGATATGGCGGGAGCTCCTACGAGCAGTACTTC | CSARYGGSSYEQYF
TRBJ2-7 | few | - | TRBV10-1 | TGCGCCAGCAGTGTGGGCGAGTGGGGTACACATGAGCAGTACTTC | CASSVGEWGTHEQYF
TRBJ2-5 | - | TRBD2 | TRBV20-1 | TGCAGTGCAACTCCGGGACTAGCGGGAGGGCCGCGGGAGACCCAGTACTTC | CSATPGLAGGPRETQYF
TRBJ2-7 | many | TRBD1 | TRBV7-9 | TGTGCCAGCAGCTTGAGCGGGACAGGGTCCTACGAGCAGTACTTC | CASSLSGTGSYEQYF
TRBJ2-5 | many | - | TRBV11-2 | TGTGCCAGCAAACCTTCGGCCTTAGAGACCCAGTACTTC | CASKPSALETQYF
TRBJ2-7 | many | TRBD2 | TRBV6-2/TRBV6-3 | TGTGCCAGCAGTCTTTATAAAACTAGCGTCTCCTACGAGCAGTACTTC | CASSLYKTSVSYEQYF
TRBJ2-1 | - | - | TRBV18 | TGTGCCAGCTCACCTCCCGGGCAGCTCCATGAGCAGTTCTTC | CASSPPGQLHEQFF
TRBJ2-1 | - | - | TRBV30 | TGTGCCTGGAGTGTTGGCTGGGACCTTACAAATGAGCAGTTCTTC | CAWSVGWDLTNEQFF
TRBJ2-3 | - | TRBD1 | TRBV29-1 | TGCAGCGTGGGACGACAGGGGTTTTTAGATACGCAGTATTTT | CSVGRQGFLDTQYF
TRBJ1-1 | few | TRBD1 | TRBV28 | TGTGCCAGTCAACAGGGGGCGGCTGAAGCTTTCTTT | CASQQGAAEAFF
TRBJ2-3 | - | TRBD2 | TRBV9 | TGTGCCAGCAGCGTAGTCGGCGGGGGGGCAGATACGCAGTATTTT | CASSVVGGGADTQYF
TRBJ1-1 | - | - | TRBV7-8 | TGTGCCAGCAGCTTAGAGGTCATGGGCACTGAGGCTTTCTTT | CASSLEVMGTEAFF
TRBJ1-6 | few | TRBD1 | TRBV12-3/TRBV12-4 | TGTGCCAGCAGCCGTAACAGGGGTTACCTACCCCTCCACTTT | CASSRNRGYLPLHF
TRBJ2-5 | - | - | TRBV11-2 | TGTGCCAGCAGCCCGGGGACAGTTAGCGGTTGGGAGACCCAGTACTTC | CASSPGTVSGWETQYF
TRBJ2-3 | - | - | TRBV9 | TGTGCCAGCCTAACACGGGGGGCCTTAAAGGCTTCAGATACGCAGTATTTT | CASLTRGALKASDTQYF
TRBJ2-3 | few | - | TRBV12-5 | TGTGCTAGTGGTTTATTATCAGGCACAGATACGCAGTATTTT | CASGLLSGTDTQYF
TRBJ1-3 | - | - | TRBV20-1 | TGCAGTGCCTATCCGCAGGTGGCTGGAAACACCATATATTTT | CSAYPQVAGNTIYF
TRBJ2-2 | - | TRBD2 | TRBV30 | TGTGCCTGGAGTGGGCCGGGACTAGCTAACACCGGGGAGCTGTTTTTT | CAWSGPGLANTGELFF
TRBJ1-1 | - | - | TRBV7-2 | TGTGCCAGCAGCCGCAGACTCCGCCCCATGAACACTGAAGCTTTCTTT | CASSRRLRPMNTEAFF
TRBJ2-5 | few | TRBD1 | TRBV5-1 | TGCGCCAGCAGCCCAGGGGGTTTCGGCCAAGAGACCCAGTACTTC | CASSPGGFGQETQYF
TRBJ2-1 | few | - | TRBV5-6 | TGTGCCAGCAGCTTGATTGGAGACACCTACAATGAGCAGTTCTTC | CASSLIGDTYNEQFF
TRBJ2-1 | - | TRBD2 | TRBV2 | TGTGCCAGCAGTGACCGGGTGGCCGGGGGGGCCAGTGAGCAGTTCTTC | CASSDRVAGGASEQFF
TRBJ1-1 | many | - | TRBV12-3/TRBV12-4 | TGTGCCAGTCCGCCACTCCGGGCTTTCTTT | CASPPLRAFF
TRBJ2-7 | - | TRBD2 | TRBV14 | TGTGCCAGCAGCCCTCGTGGGACTAGCCCTGACGAGCGGTACTTC | CASSPRGTSPDERYF
TRBJ1-5 | few | - | TRBV5-1 | TGCGCCAGCAGCTTGGGGTACTGGGGCAGTAATCAGCCCCAGCATTTT | CASSLGYWGSNQPQHF
TRBJ2-2 | - | - | TRBV12-3/TRBV12-4 | TGTGCCAGCCGCCGGCGTAACCTTAACACCGGGGAGCTGTTTTTT | CASRRRNLNTGELFF
TRBJ1-2 | few | - | TRBV12-3/TRBV12-4 | TGTGCCAGCAGTGAGCAGTATCGCTATGGCTACACCTTC | CASSEQYRYGYTF
TRBJ1-2 | many | - | TRBV20-1 | TGCAGTGCTAGAGGGCAGTATGGCTACACCTTC | CSARGQYGYTF
TRBJ2-3 | - | TRBD2 | TRBV4-3 | TGCGCCAGCAGCCAAGAGTCGGGAGGGTCTAGCACAGATACGCAGTATTTT | CASSQESGGSSTDTQYF
TRBJ2-7 | few | - | TRBV15 | TGTGCCACCAGCGCAGTCTTTTCGGGGCCAGGGGCCCACGAGCAGTACTTC | CATSAVFSGPGAHEQYF
TRBJ1-2 | - | - | TRBV25-1 | TGTGCCAGCAGTGAATATGGAAAACAGGGAAATGGCTACACCTTC | CASSEYGKQGNGYTF
TRBJ1-2 | many | - | TRBV29-1 | TGCAGCGCTTGGAACGGGGGCAGCTATGGCTACACCTTC | CSAWNGGSYGYTF
TRBJ1-5 | - | - | TRBV29-1 | TGCAGCGTTGCAGGTACCGCAAATCAGCCCCAGCATTTT | CSVAGTANQPQHF
TRBJ2-4 | once | - | TRBV25-1 | TGTGCCAGCAGTGAAGTTACAGGGAGGGGGTTGGTGGCCAAAAACATTCAGTACTTC | CASSEVTGRGLVAKNIQYF
TRBJ2-7 | once | - | TRBV16 | TGTGCCAGCAGCCCTTTTCCGCAGGGGATCATCTACGAGCAGTACTTC | CASSPFPQGIIYEQYF
TRBJ2-5 | many | - | TRBV6-2/TRBV6-3 | TGTGCCAGCGGATCTGTTCAAGAGACCCAGTACTTC | CASGSVQETQYF
TRBJ1-1 | - | - | TRBV6-5 | TGTGCCAGCAGTTACAGCAGCCAGACCATGAACACTGAAGCTTTCTTT | CASSYSSQTMNTEAFF
TRBJ2-5 | few | TRBD2 | TRBV9 | TGTGCCAGCAGCCCCCTGCCCGTCGCTAGCGGGGGGCCCGAGACCCAGTACTTC | CASSPLPVASGGPETQYF
TRBJ2-3 | - | - | TRBV7-6 | TGTGCCAGCAGCTTACGGACGGGCCGTAGCACAGATACGCAGTATTTT | CASSLRTGRSTDTQYF
TRBJ1-2 | - | - | TRBV3-1 | TGTGCCAGCAGCCAAACCGACGGAGGGCACAGCGGCTACACCTTC | CASSQTDGGHSGYTF
TRBJ2-7 | few | TRBD1 | TRBV20-1 | TGCAGTGCTAGCGTATGGGACAGGGGGCCGTACGAGCAGTACTTC | CSASVWDRGPYEQYF
TRBJ2-2 | - | TRBD2 | TRBV9 | TGTGCCAGCAGCGTAGATGGGGGGGCCGGGGAGCTGTTTTTT | CASSVDGGAGELFF
TRBJ2-1 | - | TRBD2 | TRBV28 | TGTGCCAGCAGTCTTCGTAGCGGGGGGGGCAATGAGCAGTTCTTC | CASSLRSGGGNEQFF
TRBJ2-1 | - | TRBD2 | TRBV29-1 | TGCAGCATGAGTATCAGCGGGGGGGCCTACGAGCAGTTCTTC | CSMSISGGAYEQFF
TRBJ2-4 | - | TRBD2 | TRBV4-2 | TGTGCCAGCAGCCAAGGGACTAGCGGGGGGCCTCAAAACATTCAGTACTTC | CASSQGTSGGPQNIQYF